This T cell receptor (beta chain) was documented in a study of regulatory and conventional T cells in RAG deficiency. Regarding this clone: Its antigen is currently unknown.

Sequencing used immunoSEQ multiplex PCR; TCRdb keeps in-frame clones, though not all of them. The data contain over 10,000 clones, approximately 93% of them singletons. Blood CD4+ CD25-low CD127-high conventional T cells supplied the genomic DNA template. The CDR3 totals 15 residues. V gave up 4 bases and J gave up 0 bases; unmatched junction bases: 3. Germline CDR1 reads SGHRS; CDR2 reads YFSETQ. Regarding the study as a whole: Omenn CD25-high CD127-low cells may be activated cells, not true Tregs. Patient subsets had shorter CDR3s; Omenn Treg-Tconv overlap exceeded 75%. Shannon entropy was markedly lower and Simpson indices higher in RAG-deficient patients than control T-cell subsets.

The sample was also linked to a second study, of regulatory T cells. According to that study: Primers: 52 TRBV forward and 13 TRBJ reverse. Regulatory T cells showed the strongest V-J pair restriction and V/J gene skewing among patient repertoires.

The chain couples TRBV5-1 to TRBJ2-1, with TRBD2 identical over 8 bases. The sequencing input was CD4+ effector T cells sorted from blood. The receptor's source is a human donor in good health. The CDR3 region has the DNA TGCGCCAGCAGCGGAGGACTAGCCTCCTACAATGAGCAGTTCTTC. Protein sequence: CASSGGLASYNEQFF.